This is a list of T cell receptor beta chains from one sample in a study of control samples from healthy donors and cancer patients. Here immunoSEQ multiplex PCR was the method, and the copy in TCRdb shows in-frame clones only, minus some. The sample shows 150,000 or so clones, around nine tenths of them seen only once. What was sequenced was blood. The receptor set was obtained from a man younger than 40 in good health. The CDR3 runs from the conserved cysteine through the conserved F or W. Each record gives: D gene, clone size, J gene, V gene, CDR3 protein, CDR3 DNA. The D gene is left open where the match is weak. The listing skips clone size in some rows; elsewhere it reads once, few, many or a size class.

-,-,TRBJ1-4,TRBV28,CASSRASADEKLFF,TGTGCCAGCAGTCGAGCGTCCGCGGATGAAAAACTGTTTTTT
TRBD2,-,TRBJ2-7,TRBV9,CASSLSGSFDEQYF,TGTGCCAGCAGCCTTAGCGGGAGCTTTGACGAGCAGTACTTC
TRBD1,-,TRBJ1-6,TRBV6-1,CASSEPGQGVASPLHF,TGTGCCAGCAGTGAACCCGGACAGGGGGTAGCGTCACCCCTCCACTTT
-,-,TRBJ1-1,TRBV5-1,CASSLGGEGTEAFF,TGCGCCAGCAGCTTGGGGGGGGAGGGCACTGAAGCTTTCTTT
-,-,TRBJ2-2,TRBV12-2,CASRTNTGELFF,TGTGCAAGTCGCACGAACACCGGGGAGCTGTTTTTT
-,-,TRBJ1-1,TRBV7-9,CASSLEAERAFF,TGTGCCAGCAGCTTAGAGGCCGAGAGAGCTTTCTTT
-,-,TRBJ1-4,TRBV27,CASSHGGAPIEKLFF,TGTGCCAGCAGCCACGGAGGGGCTCCGATTGAAAAACTGTTTTTT
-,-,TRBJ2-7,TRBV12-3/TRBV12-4,CASSLVGGYEQYF,TGTGCCAGCAGTTTAGTAGGGGGTTACGAGCAGTACTTC
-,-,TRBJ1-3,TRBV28,CAIGPARTGNTIYF,TGTGCCATAGGGCCCGCCCGGACCGGAAACACCATATATTTT
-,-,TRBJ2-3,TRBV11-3,CASSLDRSDTQYF,TGTGCCAGCAGCTTAGATCGGTCAGATACGCAGTATTTT
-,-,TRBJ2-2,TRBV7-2,CASSLWAPNTGELFF,TGTGCCAGCAGCCTCTGGGCTCCTAACACCGGGGAGCTGTTTTTT
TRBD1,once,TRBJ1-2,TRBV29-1,CSVPTGMEGYTF,TGCAGCGTCCCGACAGGGATGGAAGGCTACACCTTC
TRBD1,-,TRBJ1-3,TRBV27,CASGTGLANTIYF,TGTGCCAGCGGGACAGGGCTGGCGAACACCATATATTTT
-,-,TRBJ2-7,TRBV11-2,CASSFTHYEQYF,TGTGCCAGCAGCTTTACCCATTACGAGCAGTACTTC
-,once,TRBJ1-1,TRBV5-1,CASSLGDNTEAFF,TGCGCCAGCAGCTTGGGGGACAACACTGAAGCTTTCTTT
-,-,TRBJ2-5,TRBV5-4,CASSTPNGQQETQYF,TGTGCCAGCAGCACCCCCAATGGACAACAAGAGACCCAGTACTTC
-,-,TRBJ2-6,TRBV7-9,CANHPTVYGANVLTF,TGTGCCAACCACCCTACTGTATATGGGGCCAACGTCCTGACTTTC
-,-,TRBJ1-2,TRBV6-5,CASSYLRGDGYTF,TGTGCCAGCAGTTACTTGAGAGGGGATGGCTACACCTTC
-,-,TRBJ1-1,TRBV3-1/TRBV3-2,CASSQLNTEAFF,TGTGCCAGCAGCCAACTGAACACTGAAGCTTTCTTT
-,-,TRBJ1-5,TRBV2,CASRERYQPQHF,TGTGCCAGCAGGGAACGATATCAGCCCCAGCATTTT
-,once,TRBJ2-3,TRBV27,CASPPRRDLGTDTQYF,TGTGCCAGCCCCCCCCGCCGGGACCTGGGCACAGATACGCAGTATTTT
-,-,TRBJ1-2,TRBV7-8,CASSRLGYGYTF,TGTGCCAGCAGCCGTTTAGGGTATGGCTACACCTTC
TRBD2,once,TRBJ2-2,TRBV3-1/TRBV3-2,CASSHLLAGGPGELFF,TGTGCCAGCAGCCACCTACTAGCGGGGGGCCCCGGGGAGCTGTTTTTT
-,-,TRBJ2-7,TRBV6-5,CATHALSGSYEQYF,TGTGCCACCCACGCACTTAGCGGAAGCTACGAGCAGTACTTC
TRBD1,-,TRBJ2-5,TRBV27,CASRTGGGIEGETQYF,TGTGCCAGCAGGACAGGGGGCGGGATTGAGGGAGAGACCCAGTACTTC
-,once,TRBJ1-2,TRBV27,CASSPSGLGEGYTF,TGTGCCAGCAGTCCCTCGGGACTCGGTGAGGGCTACACCTTC
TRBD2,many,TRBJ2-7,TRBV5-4,CASSLESSGRSLYF,TGTGCCAGCAGCTTGGAATCTAGCGGGAGGAGTTTGTACTTC
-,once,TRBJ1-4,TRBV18,CASSPLSNEKLFF,TGTGCCAGCTCACCCCTAAGTAATGAAAAACTGTTTTTT
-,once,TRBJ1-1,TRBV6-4,CASSPDPNTEAFF,TGTGCCAGCAGTCCCGACCCGAACACTGAAGCTTTCTTT
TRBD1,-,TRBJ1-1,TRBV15,CATSQGGNTEAFF,TGTGCCACCAGCCAGGGGGGGAACACTGAAGCTTTCTTT
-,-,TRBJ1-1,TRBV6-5,CASSSGGSTEAFF,TGTGCCAGCAGTTCAGGAGGGTCCACTGAAGCTTTCTTT
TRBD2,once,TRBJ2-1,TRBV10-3,CAISGIQREGSSSYNEQFF,TGTGCCATCAGTGGGATCCAGCGGGAGGGTTCGAGCTCCTACAATGAGCAGTTCTTC
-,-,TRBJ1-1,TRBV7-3,CASSPGTGGTEAFF,TGTGCCAGCAGCCCCGGGACGGGGGGAACTGAAGCTTTCTTT
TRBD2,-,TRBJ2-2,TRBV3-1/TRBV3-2,CASSQWGGSSGELFF,TGTGCCAGCAGCCAATGGGGAGGGTCCTCCGGGGAGCTGTTTTTT
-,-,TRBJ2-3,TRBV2,CASSPQGKADTQYF,TGTGCCAGCAGCCCTCAGGGGAAGGCAGATACGCAGTATTTT
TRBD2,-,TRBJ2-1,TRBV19,CASRLAGAPGNEQFF,TGTGCCAGTAGGTTAGCGGGGGCCCCCGGGAATGAGCAGTTCTTC
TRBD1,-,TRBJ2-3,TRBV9,CASSRSDRGTDTQYF,TGTGCCAGCAGCAGATCGGACAGGGGCACAGATACGCAGTATTTT
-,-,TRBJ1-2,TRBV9,CASSVGGYGYTF,TGTGCCAGCAGCGTAGGAGGATATGGCTACACCTTC
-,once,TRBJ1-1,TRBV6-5,CASSPGLRNTEAFF,TGTGCCAGCAGCCCCGGGTTAAGGAACACTGAAGCTTTCTTT
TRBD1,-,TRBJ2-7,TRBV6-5,CASSLPGGSYEQYF,TGTGCCAGCAGTTTACCAGGGGGCTCCTACGAGCAGTACTTC
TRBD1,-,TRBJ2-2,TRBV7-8,CASSSRPGGTGELFF,TGTGCCAGCAGTTCTCGACCAGGGGGAACCGGGGAGCTGTTTTTT
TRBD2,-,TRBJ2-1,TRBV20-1,CSASPIVSGGGYNEQFF,TGCAGTGCTAGTCCCATCGTAAGCGGGGGGGGCTACAATGAGCAGTTCTTC
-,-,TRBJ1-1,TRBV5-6,CASSSLGANNTEAFF,TGTGCCAGCAGCTCGTTAGGGGCCAATAACACTGAAGCTTTCTTT
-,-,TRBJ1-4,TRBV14,CASSQDWTPEKLFF,TGTGCCAGCAGCCAAGATTGGACGCCTGAAAAACTGTTTTTT
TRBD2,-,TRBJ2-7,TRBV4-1,CASSQGPGGSSYEQYF,TGCGCCAGCAGCCAGGGTCCAGGCGGGAGCTCCTACGAGCAGTACTTC
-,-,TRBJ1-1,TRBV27,CASSLSWGIYTEAFF,TGTGCCAGCAGTTTATCGTGGGGGATTTACACTGAAGCTTTCTTT
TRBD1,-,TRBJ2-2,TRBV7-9,CASRYFTGAATGELFF,TGTGCCAGCCGCTACTTCACAGGGGCTGCCACCGGGGAGCTGTTTTTT
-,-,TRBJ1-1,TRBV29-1,CSVEAGNTEAFF,TGCAGCGTTGAAGCAGGGAACACTGAAGCTTTCTTT
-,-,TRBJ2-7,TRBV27,CASSPGAGRYEQYF,TGTGCCAGCAGCCCAGGGGCAGGGCGATACGAGCAGTACTTC
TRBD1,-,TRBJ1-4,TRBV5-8,CASSQQGPQGLFF,TGTGCCAGCAGCCAACAGGGGCCCCAGGGCCTGTTTTTT
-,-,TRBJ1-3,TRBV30,CAWRGGHSGNTIYF,TGTGCCTGGAGAGGCGGACACTCTGGAAACACCATATATTTT
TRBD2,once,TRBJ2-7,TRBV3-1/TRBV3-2,CASSGPLADSYEQYF,TGTGCCAGCAGCGGACCCCTAGCGGACTCCTACGAGCAGTACTTC